The next 2 T cell receptor delta chains were all read from a single sample in a study of gamma-delta T cells after stem cell transplantation. TCRdb called clones from the RT-PCR reads again using CATT. The sample contains around 2,200 delta-chain clones, roughly 5% of which appear only once. The sequenced material came from gamma-delta T cells. The source is a human donor. It is not recorded whose cells these are; they may come from a transplant donor.

Note on this clone: The protein recorded in TCRdb matches a much larger clone and deviates from this DNA's translation at residue 10, suggesting a read error; the protein here is obtained by translating the DNA. The rearrangement uses TRDV2 and TRDJ1; 11 bases agree with TRDD3. This CDR3 spans 15 amino acids. The germline V gene encodes CDR1 GEAIGNYY and CDR2 EKD. V shed 3 bases, J shed 3 bases, and the junction held 5 bases outside the gene matches. For the CDR3, the DNA is TGTGCCTGTGACTCCCTGGGGGATACATCCGATAAACTCATCTTT. It yields the protein CACDSLGDTSDKLIF.

Note on this clone: A read error likely explains why the TCRdb protein, taken from a much larger clone, differs from this DNA's translation at residue 4; the protein shown is translated from the DNA. The sample carries other DNA sequences with the same CDR3. The V gene is TRDV2, the J gene TRDJ1; TRDD3 aligns across 9 bases. CDR3 size: 16 residues. Germline trimming cut 4 bases from V and 0 bases from J; bases unmatched to any gene: 8. CDR1 is GEAIGNYY and CDR2 is EKD in the germline V gene. CDR3 nucleotide sequence: TGTGCCTGTGAACCCTTACTGGGGGAATACACCGATAAACTCATCTTT. Amino acids: CACEPLLGEYTDKLIF.